Following are 15 T cell receptor beta chains from one sample sequenced in a study of T cell repertoires in cytomegalovirus infection. TCRdb reprocessed the reads via MiXCR and lists one record per CDR3 protein. The sample includes some 170,000 distinct CDR3 sequences, about 18% of them seen just once. Material for sequencing was CD8+ T cells from PBMCs. The receptors come from a human donor in good health (CMV status not recorded). Some clones in this sample may be carry-over from other donors' samples.

This clonotype has more than one count but fewer than ten. The rearrangement links TRBV7-2 to TRBJ1-1, with a possible D match to TRBD1 (6 bases). The CDR3 is 15 amino acids. Germline assignment: CDR1 SGHTA and CDR2 FQGNSA. Trimming left V 5 bases short and J 4 bases short, with 17 bases between. CDR3 nucleotide sequence: TGTGCCAGCAGCCAAACAGGGTTCATTCCCACTGAAGCTTTCTTT. Protein sequence: CASSQTGFIPTEAFF.

On this clonotype itself: A read error is possible here, since a much larger clone lies one base away. The chain links TRBV7-6 to TRBJ2-1; 15 bases map to TRBD2. From germline, CDR1 is SGHVS and CDR2 FNYEAQ. CDR3 size: 17 residues. CDR3 residues: CASSDWTSGGAWDEQLF. Written as DNA, the CDR3 is TGTGCCAGCAGCGATTGGACTAGCGGGGGGGCCTGGGATGAGCAGCTCTTC.

This clonotype was seen a few times. In nucleotides, the CDR3 is TGTGCCAGCAGCCCAGCAGGGCAGGGGGCAAGGGAAAAACTGTTTTTT. As protein: CASSPAGQGAREKLFF. This chain uses TRBV7-9 with TRBJ1-4; 8 bases are shared with TRBD1. V shed 5 bases and J 8 bases; nucleotides not matched to a gene: 13. The CDR3 spans 16 residues. Germline V gene lookup returns CDR1 SEHNR and CDR2 FQNEAQ (reference sequence).

There are a few counts of this clonotype. The V gene is TRBV7-2, the J gene TRBJ2-3; the D gene is possibly TRBD2 (7 bases). Looked up from germline, CDR1 is SGHTA and CDR2 is FQGNSA. The CDR3 is made up of 13 amino acids. V lost 4 bases, J lost 4 bases, and 9 bases lay in between. The CDR3 spells CASSWGGADTQYF. In nucleotides, the CDR3 is TGTGCCAGCAGCTGGGGGGGCGCAGATACGCAGTATTTT.

The J gene is TRBJ1-2, the V gene TRBV7-1, with D tentatively TRBD1 (5 bases). TRBV7-1 is reported as an ORF; its role is uncertain. The CDR3 runs to 15 residues. V gave up 3 bases and J gave up 2 bases, with 13 bases separating them. CDR3 protein: CASSSVGDPNYGYTF. Here the CDR3 DNA reads TGTGCCAGCAGCTCCGTGGGGGACCCAAACTATGGCTACACCTTC.

As regards this clonotype: The conserved final phenylalanine or tryptophan is absent from the CDR3, which likely points to a read error. This chain joins TRBV28 and TRBJ2-7, with D possibly TRBD1 on 6 matching bases. Germline CDR1 and CDR2: MDHEN and SYDVKM. The CDR3 has 15 amino acids. The V gene lost 5 bases and the J gene lost 0 bases, with 14 bases spanning the gap. The CDR3 coding sequence is TGTGCCAGCAGTATTGGACAGAACCCCTCCTACGAGCAGTACTCC. Its protein is CASSIGQNPSYEQYS.

This clonotype was seen a handful of times. The chain recombines TRBV19 with TRBJ2-2; D remains ambiguous. Germline V gene data show CDR1 as LNHDA and CDR2 as SQIVND (reference sequence). V dropped 8 bases and J dropped 7 bases, with 20 bases sitting between them. This CDR3 contains 15 residues. Here the CDR3 reads CASFTWSAEYGELFF. The CDR3 coding sequence is TGTGCCAGTTTCACGTGGAGTGCTGAATACGGGGAGCTGTTTTTT.

The V gene is TRBV4-1, the J gene TRBJ2-7; either TRBD1 or TRBD2 may supply D (5 bases each). V lost 1 base, J lost 7 bases, and 23 bases lay in between. The germline V gene has CDR1 MGHRA and CDR2 YSYEKL. This CDR3 comprises 17 residues. Here the CDR3 DNA reads TGCGCCAGCAGCCAAGCCTCGACGGGACCGATCTATTTAGAGCAGTACTTC. Its translation is CASSQASTGPIYLEQYF.

This rearrangement joins TRBV11-2 to TRBJ2-7; D is uncertain. The CDR3 is 12 residues long. Trimming left V 6 bases short and J 0 bases short, with 6 bases between. CDR1 and CDR2 (germline): SGHAT, FQNNGV. The CDR3 reads CASSKVSYEQYF. The CDR3 DNA follows: TGTGCCAGCAGTAAGGTCTCCTACGAGCAGTACTTC.

This clonotype was seen ten or more times. This chain uses TRBV5-6 with TRBJ2-1; the D gene is possibly TRBD1 (5 bases). Germline V lookup: CDR1 SGHDT, CDR2 YYEEEE. V was shortened by 1 base and J by 9 bases, with 14 bases between the two germline ends. CDR3 length equals 14 residues. The CDR3 sequence: CASSLWPGNREQFF. CDR3 bases: TGTGCCAGCAGCTTGTGGCCAGGGAATCGTGAGCAGTTCTTC. Full variable domain (outside the CDR3, taken from reference TRBV5-6 and TRBJ2-1): DAGVTQSPTHLIKTRGQQVTLRCSPKSGHDTVSWYQQALGQGPQFIFQYYEEEERQRGNFPDRFSGHQFPNYSSELNVNALLLGDSALYLCASSLWPGNREQFFGPGTRLTVL.

This clonotype was found a few times. The chain recombines TRBV4-1 with TRBJ1-2; D is possibly TRBD1 (6 bases). Per germline, CDR1 MGHRA and CDR2 YSYEKL. V gave up 3 bases and J gave up 2 bases, with 13 bases separating them. The CDR3 contains 15 residues. CDR3 sequence reads: CASSQSLGGNYGYTF. CDR3 nucleotides: TGCGCCAGCAGCCAGAGTTTAGGGGGAAACTATGGCTACACCTTC.

This clonotype was detected only a few times. This rearrangement joins TRBV28 to TRBJ1-5, with 9 bases aligning to TRBD1. The CDR3 extends over 20 amino acids. The junction had 18 bases not matched to a gene; V was cut back by 3 bases and J by 3 bases. The V gene's germline CDR1 is MDHEN and CDR2 SYDVKM. Written as DNA, the CDR3 is TGTGCCAGCAGTTTCGAGGACAGGGGAGGGATGGTTAGCTACAATCAGCCCCAGCATTTT. Encoded protein: CASSFEDRGGMVSYNQPQHF.

This clonotype appeared a few times. V and J are TRBV7-8 and TRBJ1-5, with 9 bases that match TRBD1. V lost 1 base and J lost 1; bases outside the gene matches: 2. The CDR3 is made up of 16 amino acids. CDR1 and CDR2 (germline): SGHVS, FQNEAQ. The CDR3 region is CASSLGGQGSNQPQHF. CDR3 nucleotide sequence: TGTGCCAGCAGCTTAGGGGGACAGGGAAGCAATCAGCCCCAGCATTTT.

This chain joins TRBV6-1 and TRBJ2-3; D might be TRBD2 (5 bases). CDR1 and CDR2 from the germline V gene are MNHNS and SASEGT. V lost 1 base, J lost 2 bases, and 16 bases lay in between. The CDR3 length is 17 residues. The CDR3 nucleotides are TGTGCCAGCAGTGAAGATGTGGCGGGCGGATTCACAGATACGCAGTATTTT. Its translation: CASSEDVAGGFTDTQYF.

This clonotype was seen a handful of times. The chain has TRBV28 and TRBJ1-2; tentatively, D is TRBD1 (5 bases). The CDR3 runs 14 residues. Trimming cost V 3 bases and J 4 bases, with 12 bases left between them. Germline lookup yields CDR1 MDHEN and CDR2 SYDVKM. The CDR3 reads CASSFTGFIYGYTF. Written as DNA, the CDR3 is TGTGCCAGCAGTTTCACAGGTTTTATCTATGGCTACACCTTC.